This passage covers 23 T cell receptor beta chains from one sample sequenced in a study of blood T cells in healthy people across ages. Using a J-beta primer mix together with a sample-barcoded 5' primer, a second PCR was run for about 6 to 12 cycles. Via MiXCR, TCRdb re-called the 5' RACE reads, giving one row per CDR3 protein. The profile shows around 1,600,000 distinct CDR3 sequences, approximately 39% of them singletons. The sequenced sample was blood. Receptor source: a woman younger than 35 in good health.

This clonotype was seen a few times. This chain connects TRBV29-1 to TRBJ2-4; unclear D gene. The J call may be wrong; the DNA end is better matched by TRBJ2-7. The CDR3 loop spans 12 amino acids. Per the germline V gene, CDR1 is SQVTM and CDR2 is ANQGSEA. CDR3 protein: CSVEDIKDEQYF. In DNA, the CDR3 is TGCAGCGTTGAAGATATCAAGGACGAGCAGTACTTC.

The chain combines TRBV6-6 with TRBJ2-5, with D uncertain. Per the germline V gene, CDR1 is MNHNY and CDR2 is SVGAGI (reference sequence). The CDR3 has 11 amino acids. V lost 8 bases, J lost 11 bases, and 15 bases lay in between. The CDR3, as DNA: TGTGCCAGCTTACTGGGCAATGAGCAGTACTTC. Translated, it gives CASLLGNEQYF.

The rearrangement joins TRBV12-3 or TRBV12-4 to TRBJ2-4; D is uncertain. The closer fit of TRBJ2-7 to the DNA end suggests the J call may be wrong. CDR3 length: 14 residues. The CDR3 sequence: CASSLREPYHEQYF. Written as DNA, the CDR3 is TGTGCCAGCAGTTTAAGAGAACCCTACCACGAGCAGTACTTC.

By sample fraction, this clonotype is medium-sized. J is TRBJ2-5 and V is TRBV4-2; 8 nucleotides align to TRBD2. This CDR3 contains 18 residues. Germline CDR1 and CDR2: LGHNA and YNFKEQ. Unmatched junction bases numbered 16, after V lost 0 bases and J lost 7 bases. CDR3 protein: CASSQDNPGLGSLGTQYF. DNA of the CDR3: TGTGCCAGCAGCCAAGACAACCCGGGACTAGGGTCTCTAGGGACCCAGTACTTC.

Here the CDR3 DNA reads TGTGCCAGCAGCTTAGTTTCCAGGGGCGACGAGCAGTACTTC. Amino acid sequence: CASSLVSRGDEQYF. The genes are TRBV11-2 and TRBJ2-7, with D possibly TRBD1 on 6 matching bases. This CDR3 comprises 14 residues. Per germline, CDR1 SGHAT and CDR2 FQNNGV. The ends were cut back, 1 base at V and 5 bases at J, with 12 bases in the middle.

The chain uses TRBV20-1 and TRBJ2-5; 8 nucleotides line up with TRBD2. V was clipped by 6 bases and J by 11 bases; unmatched bases: 23. In germline, CDR1 is DFQATT, CDR2 SNEGSKA (reference sequence). The CDR3 loop spans 16 amino acids. The DNA for the CDR3 is TGCAGTGCCCTCACTATGGGGACTAGTAGGCACAATGAGCAGTACTTC. It is translated as CSALTMGTSRHNEQYF.

This chain links TRBV20-1 with TRBJ1-1; the match to TRBD1 covers 7 bases. There are 13 residues in the CDR3. The V gene's germline CDR1 is DFQATT and CDR2 SNEGSKA (reference sequence). The CDR3 spells CRAKKHRGDEAFF. The CDR3 DNA reads as TGCAGAGCAAAGAAACACAGGGGAGATGAAGCTTTCTTT.

This clonotype has just a few counts. In DNA form, the CDR3 reads TGTGCCAGCAGCGTAGCCCCCCTCAATGAGCAGTTCTTC. Protein: CASSVAPLNEQFF. The chain is built from TRBV9 and TRBJ2-1, with D unresolved. Trimming left V 0 bases short and J 6 bases short, with 7 bases between. The CDR3 runs 13 residues. The V gene's germline CDR1 is SGDLS and CDR2 YYNGEE. The complete variable domain, with remaining parts taken from reference TRBV9 and TRBJ2-1, reads DSGVTQTPKHLITATGQRVTLRCSPRSGDLSVYWYQQSLDQGLQFLIQYYNGEERAKGNILERFSAQQFPDLHSELNLSSLELGDSALYFCASSVAPLNEQFFGPGTRLTVL.

This sequence joins TRBV20-1 and TRBJ2-3; D unresolved. The germline CDR1 and CDR2 sequences are DFQATT and SNEGSKA (reference sequence). V lost 5 bases, J lost 1 base, and 16 bases lay in between. The CDR3 covers 15 residues. The CDR3 spells CSAPSVSSGTDTQYF. CDR3 bases: TGCAGTGCTCCCTCGGTGAGTTCCGGCACAGATACGCAGTATTTT.

This chain links TRBV20-1 with TRBJ2-3, with 9 bases fitting TRBD2. Germline loops: CDR1 DFQATT, CDR2 SNEGSKA (reference sequence). The CDR3 has 15 residues. V gave up 3 bases and J gave up 4 bases; unmatched junction bases: 8. This CDR3 is CSARVAGGPPDTQYF. The CDR3 coding sequence is TGCAGTGCTAGGGTCGCGGGAGGGCCGCCAGATACGCAGTATTTT.

This sequence joins TRBV4-2 and TRBJ2-6; D is uncertain. Per germline, CDR1 LGHNA and CDR2 YNFKEQ. The CDR3 is made up of 16 amino acids. The V gene lost 0 bases and the J gene lost 2 bases, with 8 bases spanning the gap. CDR3 sequence: CASSQDRLAGANVLTF. CDR3 sequence (DNA): TGTGCCAGCAGCCAAGATAGACTGGCTGGGGCCAACGTCCTGACTTTC.

The chain uses TRBV4-3 and TRBJ2-5; no firm D call. The DNA matches TRBJ2-7 better at its end, which makes the J call doubtful. Germline lookup yields CDR1 LGHNA and CDR2 YSLEER. The CDR3 length is 13 residues. The CDR3 bases are TGCGCCAGCAGCCAGATTGTGGCTTACGAGCAGTACTTC. Translating gives CASSQIVAYEQYF.

This rearrangement joins TRBV29-1 to TRBJ2-5; possible D gene TRBD1, 5 bases. Germline V CDR1 and CDR2: SQVTM, ANQGSEA. This CDR3 has 12 amino acids. CDR3 sequence (DNA): TGCAACGCGTTGACAGACCAAGAGACCCAGTACTTC. Protein: CNALTDQETQYF.

J is TRBJ2-3 and V is TRBV4-3; 7 positions match TRBD2. Trimming removed 1 base from V and 5 bases from J; junction bases left unmatched: 12. The CDR3 extends over 17 amino acids. Germline CDR1 is LGHNA and CDR2 is YSLEER. The DNA of the CDR3 is TGCGCCAGCAGCCAAGGGGGGGGACCTTCTAGTGGAGATACGCAGTATTTT. It is translated as CASSQGGGPSSGDTQYF.

The V gene is TRBV20-1, the J gene TRBJ2-6; possibly TRBD2 for D (6 bases). There are 15 residues in the CDR3. Looked up from germline, CDR1 is DFQATT and CDR2 is SNEGSKA (reference sequence). V gave up 4 bases and J gave up 1 base, with 11 bases separating them. CDR3: CSAIGGRSGANVLTF. DNA of the CDR3: TGCAGTGCTATCGGGGGTAGATCTGGGGCCAACGTCCTGACTTTC.

V usage is TRBV3-1 and J usage is TRBJ2-7; tentatively, D is TRBD1 (6 bases). The V and J ends lost 4 bases and 5 bases respectively, with 21 bases between them. CDR1 and CDR2 from the germline V gene are LGHDT and YNNKEL (reference sequence). The CDR3 has 16 amino acids. CDR3 bases: TGTGCCAGCAGCCCCCGCCGGGACACCGGTGGTGACGAGCAGTACTTC. Translating it yields CASSPRRDTGGDEQYF.

CDR3 bases: TGTGCCAGCAGCTTAGCTGGGACCAATTTTAACCCGAACACTGAAGCTTTCTTT. It encodes CASSLAGTNFNPNTEAFF. The chain combines TRBV7-6 with TRBJ1-1; maybe TRBD1 (5 bases). The CDR3 consists of 18 residues. V dropped 0 bases and J dropped 1 base, with 18 bases sitting between them. Germline V gives CDR1 SGHVS, CDR2 FNYEAQ.

This clonotype was counted between two and nine times. This sequence joins TRBV29-1 and TRBJ2-7; no reliable D call. This CDR3 comprises 13 residues. V dropped 2 bases and J dropped 5 bases, with 13 bases sitting between them. Germline V gene sequence: CDR1 SQVTM, CDR2 ANQGSEA. The chain's CDR3 is CSVETASSHEQYF. CDR3 coding DNA: TGCAGCGTTGAAACGGCATCCTCGCACGAGCAGTACTTC.

The gene calls are TRBV10-3 and TRBJ1-1; the D is unclear. Germline CDR1 ENHRY, CDR2 SYGVKD. Trimming cost V 3 bases and J 4 bases, with 6 bases left between them. The CDR3 has 12 amino acids. As DNA, the CDR3 is TGTGCCATCAGTGATGGCAGCACTGAAGCTTTCTTT. The encoded protein is CAISDGSTEAFF.

J is TRBJ1-5 and V is TRBV9; unclear D gene. CDR1 and CDR2 from the germline V gene are SGDLS and YYNGEE. V lost 0 bases and J lost 4, with 5 bases in between. This CDR3 is 13 amino acids long. CDR3 sequence reads: CASSVAENQPQHF. The CDR3 nucleotides read TGTGCCAGCAGCGTAGCCGAGAATCAGCCCCAGCATTTT.

Comments on this clonotype: Sequence at one end of the junction differs from germline and may be a read error. The chain recombines TRBV28 with TRBJ2-1; 14 bases agree with TRBD2. Germline V gives CDR1 MDHEN, CDR2 SYDVKM. CDR3 length equals 20 residues. CDR3: CANSLSPTSGRARFHNEQFF. The CDR3 bases are TGTGCCAACAGTTTATCCCCGACTAGCGGGAGGGCTCGGTTTCACAATGAGCAGTTCTTC. Together with reference TRBV28 and TRBJ2-1, the CDR3 gives the full variable domain: DVKVTQSSRYLVKRTGEKVFLECVQDMDHENMFWYRQDPGLGLRLIYFSYDVKMKEKGDIPEGYSVSREKKERFSLILESASTNQTSMYLCANSLSPTSGRARFHNEQFFGPGTRLTVL.

This clonotype was seen more than once but under ten times. The chain carries TRBV12-5 and TRBJ1-1, with 9 bases that match TRBD1. The CDR3 is made up of 14 amino acids. Germline CDR1 LGHNT, CDR2 FRNRAP. V gave up 5 bases and J gave up 5 bases; unmatched junction bases: 6. CDR3 sequence (DNA): TGTGCTAGTGGTCCGGGACAGGGTTATACTGAAGCTTTCTTT. As protein: CASGPGQGYTEAFF.

The V gene is TRBV2, the J gene TRBJ2-3; 14 bases are shared with TRBD2. With V trimmed by 7 bases and J by 5 bases, 8 bases remained unmatched. The CDR3 is 16 amino acids. Germline CDR1 and CDR2: SNHLY and FYNNEI. CDR3 coding DNA: TGTGCCAGCAAACCCGGGACTAGCGGGAGAATAGATACGCAGTATTTT. As protein: CASKPGTSGRIDTQYF.